The entry that follows covers one TCR beta chain sequence. This sample stems from a study of blood T cell repertoires in COVID-19. Background on the study: Both acute and convalescent COVID-19 samples were obtained from the United States, Italy and Spain. From T cells, B-cell-depleted T cells, or PBMCs came the material, which was cDNA or gDNA.

This study enrolled people aged about 18 to 90 from about two dozen US geographic areas. Original methodology: Reference gene primers were amplified, and this amplification served to estimate nucleated cell counts. Sequencing used immunoSEQ multiplex PCR; TCRdb keeps in-frame clones, though not all of them. That table supplies the V and J calls and clone size; D and trimming were determined from the DNA. Counted here are around 280,000 clones, around 88% occurring once; the ten biggest clones make up about 5.5%. The V and J ends lost 5 bases and 2 bases respectively, with 11 bases between them. Germline CDR1 and CDR2: KGHDR and SFDVKD. CDR3 length: 14 residues.

This chain links TRBV24-1 with TRBJ1-2; a weak D match, TRBD1 (6 bases). The receptor's source is a woman aged 40 to 50 who had recovered from COVID-19. The sample consisted of PBMCs or T cells enriched from blood (not recorded which). The CDR3 bases are TGTGCCACCAGTGTACAGGGTTTGAACTATGGCTACACCTTC. It codes for CATSVQGLNYGYTF.